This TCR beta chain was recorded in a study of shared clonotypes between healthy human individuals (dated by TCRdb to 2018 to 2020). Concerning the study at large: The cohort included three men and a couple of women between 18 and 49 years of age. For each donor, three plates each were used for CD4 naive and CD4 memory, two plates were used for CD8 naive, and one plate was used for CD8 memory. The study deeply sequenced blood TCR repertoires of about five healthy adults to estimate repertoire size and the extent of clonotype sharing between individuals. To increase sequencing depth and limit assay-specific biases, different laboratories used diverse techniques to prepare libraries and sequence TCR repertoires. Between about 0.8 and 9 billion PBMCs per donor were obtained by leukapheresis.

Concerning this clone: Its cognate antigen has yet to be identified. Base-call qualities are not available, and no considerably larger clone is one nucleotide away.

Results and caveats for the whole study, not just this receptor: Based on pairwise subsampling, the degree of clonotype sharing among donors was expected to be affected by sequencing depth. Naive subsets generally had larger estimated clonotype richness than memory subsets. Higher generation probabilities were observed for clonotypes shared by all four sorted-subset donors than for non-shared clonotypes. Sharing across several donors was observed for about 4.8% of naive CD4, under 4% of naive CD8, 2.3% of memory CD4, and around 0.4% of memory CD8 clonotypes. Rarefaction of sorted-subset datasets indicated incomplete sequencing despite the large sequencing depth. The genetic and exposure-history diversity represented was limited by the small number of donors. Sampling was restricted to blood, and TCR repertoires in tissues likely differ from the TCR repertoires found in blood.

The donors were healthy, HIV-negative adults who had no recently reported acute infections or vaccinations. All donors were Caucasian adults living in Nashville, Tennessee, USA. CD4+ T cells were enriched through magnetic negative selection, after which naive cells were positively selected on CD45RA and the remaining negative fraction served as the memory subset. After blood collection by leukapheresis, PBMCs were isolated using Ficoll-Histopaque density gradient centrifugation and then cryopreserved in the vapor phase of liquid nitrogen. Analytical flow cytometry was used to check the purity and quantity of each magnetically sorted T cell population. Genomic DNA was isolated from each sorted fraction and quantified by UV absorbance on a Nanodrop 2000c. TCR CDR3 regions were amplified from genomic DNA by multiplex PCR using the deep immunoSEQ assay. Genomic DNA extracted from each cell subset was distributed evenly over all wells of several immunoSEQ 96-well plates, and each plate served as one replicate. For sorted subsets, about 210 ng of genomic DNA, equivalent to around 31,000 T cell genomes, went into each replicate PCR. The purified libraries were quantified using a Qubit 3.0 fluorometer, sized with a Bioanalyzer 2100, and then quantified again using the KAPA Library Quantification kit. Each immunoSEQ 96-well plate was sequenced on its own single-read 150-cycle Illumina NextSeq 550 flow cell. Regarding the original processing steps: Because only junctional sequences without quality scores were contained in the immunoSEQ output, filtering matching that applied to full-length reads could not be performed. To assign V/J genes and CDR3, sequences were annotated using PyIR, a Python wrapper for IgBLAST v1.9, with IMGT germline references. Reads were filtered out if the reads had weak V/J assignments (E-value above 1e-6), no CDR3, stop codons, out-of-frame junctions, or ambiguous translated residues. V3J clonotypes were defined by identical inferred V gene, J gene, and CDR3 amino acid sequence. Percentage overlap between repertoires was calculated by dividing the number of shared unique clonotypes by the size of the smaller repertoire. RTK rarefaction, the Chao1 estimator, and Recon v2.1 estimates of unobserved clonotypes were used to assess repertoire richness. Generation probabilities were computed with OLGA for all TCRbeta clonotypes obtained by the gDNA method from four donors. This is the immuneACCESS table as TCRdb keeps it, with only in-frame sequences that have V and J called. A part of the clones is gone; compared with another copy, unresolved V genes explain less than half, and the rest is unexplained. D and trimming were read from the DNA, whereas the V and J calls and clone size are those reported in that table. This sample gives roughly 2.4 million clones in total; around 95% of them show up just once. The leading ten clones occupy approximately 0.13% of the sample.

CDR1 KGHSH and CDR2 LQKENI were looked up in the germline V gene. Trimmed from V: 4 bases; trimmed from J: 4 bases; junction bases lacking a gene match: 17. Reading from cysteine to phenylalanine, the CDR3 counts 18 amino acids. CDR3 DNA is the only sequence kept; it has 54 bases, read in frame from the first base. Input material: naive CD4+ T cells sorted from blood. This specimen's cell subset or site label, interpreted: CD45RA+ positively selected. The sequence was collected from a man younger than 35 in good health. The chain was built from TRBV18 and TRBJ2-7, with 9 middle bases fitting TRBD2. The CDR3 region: CASSRTGSGRQFGYEQYF. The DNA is TGTGCCAGCTCACGAACGGGTAGCGGGAGACAATTTGGGTACGAGCAGTACTTC.